This T cell receptor (beta chain) was documented in a study of CXCR4 blockade with PD-1 therapy in pancreatic cancer. General observations from the study: Frequent tumor clones were encoded by many distinct rearrangements, suggesting shared antigens. Without paired alpha-beta data, shared specificity of dominant clones is unconfirmed. Tumors were clonally expanded, mean 0.14 versus 0.05 in healthy blood.

The CDR3 runs 13 residues. V shed 8 bases, J shed 8 bases, and the junction held 8 bases outside the gene matches. Germline V gene data show CDR1 as WSHSY and CDR2 as SAAADI. Patients who provided the archived tumor blocks had not received neoadjuvant therapy before surgery. This clone appeared a single time. Its specificity is unknown. TCRdb's copy holds only in-frame clones and misses some; the assay was immunoSEQ multiplex PCR. This sample has thousands of clones, with about 40% found just once. The material sequenced was tumor tissue. The chain joins TRBV10-2 to TRBJ1-4, with TRBD1 matching 7 bases. The sequence was collected from a human donor with pancreatic ductal adenocarcinoma. The CDR3 DNA reads TGCGCCAGCGGGGGACAGACGGGGGAAAAACTGTTTTTT. Residues: CASGGQTGEKLFF.